This TCR beta chain was retrieved from a study of blood T cell repertoires in COVID-19. This clone occurred a few times. As originally analysed: From reference gene primer amplification, estimates of nucleated cell counts were derived. Sequencing was performed with immunoSEQ multiplex PCR; in TCRdb, only in-frame clones are kept and a portion is missing. Clonal size and the V and J genes are those of that table, whereas D and trimming came from the DNA. The table has roughly 180,000 clones, under 90% seen once. The V segment lost 7 bases and the J segment 9 bases; nucleotides outside the gene matches: 6. CDR3 size: 14 residues. Germline assignment: CDR1 SNHLY and CDR2 FYNNEI.

Sequenced material: peripheral blood. This receptor was taken from an elderly woman with active or convalescent COVID-19. V usage is TRBV2 and J usage is TRBJ1-6; 10 bases line up with TRBD1. The CDR3 DNA reads TGTGCCAGCATAGAGGACAGGGGGACTTCACCCCTCCACTTT. This codes for CASIEDRGTSPLHF.